The 17 T cell receptor beta chains listed next were all sequenced from one sample in a study of T cells in localized non-small cell lung cancer. Assay used: immunoSEQ multiplex PCR; TCRdb lists only in-frame clones, some missing. The top ten clones hold 7% to 9.5% of a sample with around 34,000 clones, just over 90% of them seen once. This sample comprised peripheral blood, obtained before any cancer treatment. The receptors derive from an older female donor with stage I lung adenocarcinoma.

The rearrangement links TRBV7-8 to TRBJ1-3; D is unclear. Looked up from germline, CDR1 is SGHVS and CDR2 is FQNEAQ. CDR3 length: 15 residues. V shed 1 base and J shed 0 bases, with 7 bases lying between them. CDR3: CASSLGAISGNTIYF. Written as DNA, the CDR3 is TGTGCCAGCAGCTTAGGTGCCATCTCTGGAAACACCATATATTTT.

The chain is built from TRBV28 and TRBJ1-5; tentative D call: TRBD1 (6 bases). Germline CDR1 MDHEN, CDR2 SYDVKM. The CDR3 loop spans 16 amino acids. The V end was cut by 3 bases, the J end by 0 bases, with 12 bases between. In DNA form, the CDR3 reads TGTGCCAGCAGTTTCGCCAGGGACAATAGCAATCAGCCCCAGCATTTT. This sequence encodes CASSFARDNSNQPQHF.

This rearrangement joins TRBV7-9 to TRBJ1-1; D gene uncertain. Trimming cost V 4 bases and J 1 base, with 7 bases left between them. The length of the CDR3 is 13 residues. CDR1 and CDR2 from the germline V gene are SEHNR and FQNEAQ (reference sequence). The CDR3 here is CASSYQENTEAFF. The CDR3 nucleotides read TGTGCCAGCAGCTATCAAGAGAACACTGAAGCTTTCTTT. Combining the CDR3 with reference TRBV7-9 and TRBJ1-1 gives the whole variable domain DTGVSQNPRHKITKRGQNVTFRCDPISEHNRLYWYRQTLGQGPEFLTYFQNEAQLEKSRLLSDRFSAERPKGSFSTLEIQRTEQGDSAMYLCASSYQENTEAFFGQGTRLTVV.

This clone appeared once. The rearrangement uses TRBV27 and TRBJ1-1; 8 bases map to TRBD1. V lost 6 bases, J lost 8 bases, and 8 bases stayed unmatched. This CDR3 has 13 amino acids. Germline V gene sequence: CDR1 MNHEY, CDR2 SMNVEV (reference sequence). Written as DNA, the CDR3 is TGTGCCAGCAGGCCCGACAGGGGACGAGAAGCTTTCTTT. The encoded protein is CASRPDRGREAFF.

V is TRBV5-4 and J is TRBJ1-2; D is unresolved. V lost 3 bases and J 7 bases, leaving 7 bases between the germline ends. CDR1 SGHNT and CDR2 YYREEE come from the germline V gene (reference sequence). The CDR3 spans 11 residues. Written as DNA, the CDR3 is TGTGCCAGCAGCTCATGGGCTGGCTACACCTTC. Protein: CASSSWAGYTF. Variable domain in full (rest from reference TRBV5-4 and TRBJ1-2): ETGVTQSPTHLIKTRGQQVTLRCSSQSGHNTVSWYQQALGQGPQFIFQYYREEENGRGNFPPRFSGLQFPNYSSELNVNALELDDSALYLCASSSWAGYTFGSGTRLTVV.

The sample holds one count of this clone. The chain recombines TRBV6-6 with TRBJ2-1; a weak D match, TRBD1 (5 bases). The V end was cut by 6 bases, the J end by 4 bases, with 19 bases between. This CDR3 contains 16 residues. The germline gives CDR1 MNHNY, CDR2 SVGAGI (reference sequence). The CDR3 sequence: CASSLGQGQSYNEQFF. The CDR3 nucleotides are TGTGCCAGCAGCCTTGGGCAGGGCCAATCTTACAATGAGCAGTTCTTC.

The chain couples TRBV5-1 to TRBJ1-3, with unresolved D. The CDR3 covers 13 residues. Germline CDR1 and CDR2: SGHRS and YFSETQ. V dropped 5 bases and J dropped 1 base, with 7 bases sitting between them. This chain's CDR3 is CASSSGSGNTIYF. The CDR3 nucleotides are TGCGCCAGCAGTTCGGGGTCTGGAAACACCATATATTTT.

The chain uses TRBV4-1 and TRBJ2-2, with 7 bases aligning to TRBD2. V trimming: 3 bases; J trimming: 7 bases; junction bases outside the gene matches: 11. The CDR3 extends over 16 amino acids. Germline loops: CDR1 MGHRA, CDR2 YSYEKL. CDR3: CASSHLRGGVSGELFF. CDR3 bases: TGCGCCAGCAGCCACCTCCGGGGAGGGGTGAGCGGGGAGCTGTTTTTT.

The rearrangement uses TRBV4-1 and TRBJ1-1; possible D gene TRBD1, 6 bases. The germline V and J ends were trimmed by 0 bases and 8 bases, with 19 bases remaining between them. CDR3 size: 16 residues. Germline loops: CDR1 MGHRA, CDR2 YSYEKL. CDR3 coding DNA: TGCGCCAGCAGCCAAGATTCGTCGTACAGGGTCATGGAAGCTTTCTTT. Translated, it gives CASSQDSSYRVMEAFF.

This clone came up once. The rearrangement uses TRBV27 and TRBJ2-7, with 7 bases fitting TRBD1. The germline gives CDR1 MNHEY, CDR2 SMNVEV (reference sequence). Trimming at V came to 5 bases and at J to 5 bases, leaving 9 bases not matched to a gene. CDR3 length: 14 amino acids. CDR3: CASSSHRDSHEQYV. The CDR3 DNA sequence: TGTGCCAGCAGTAGTCACCGGGACAGCCACGAGCAGTACGTC.

The V gene is TRBV28, the J gene TRBJ2-7, with D possibly TRBD2 on 7 matching bases. The germline V and J ends were trimmed by 7 bases and 5 bases, with 18 bases remaining between them. The CDR3 runs to 14 residues. Germline CDR1 is MDHEN and CDR2 is SYDVKM. The CDR3 DNA reads as TGTGCCAGCACTAAGGGGGGGAATAGAAACGAGCAGTACTTC. This codes for CASTKGGNRNEQYF.

Notes on this clone: At the DNA level, this CDR3 is encoded by other sequences in the same sample as well. The CDR3 region is CASSLQGGTEAFF. Written as DNA, the CDR3 is TGTGCCAGCAGCTTACAGGGGGGCACTGAAGCTTTCTTT. The V gene is TRBV7-3, the J gene TRBJ1-1; 7 bases line up with TRBD1. Germline-derived CDR1 and CDR2 are SGHTA and FQGTGA. Germline trimming cut 2 bases from V and 4 bases from J; bases unmatched to any gene: 1. The CDR3 contains 13 residues.

The rearrangement links TRBV5-1 to TRBJ1-1; tentatively, D is TRBD1 (6 bases). The germline CDR1 and CDR2 sequences are SGHRS and YFSETQ. Trimming pared 3 bases from V and 5 bases from J, leaving 17 bases between. The CDR3 sequence is 15 residues long. CDR3 in DNA: TGCGCCAGCAGCTGGGGCGGGGGCTCGGGGACTGAAGCTTTCTTT. This translates into CASSWGGGSGTEAFF.

The chain couples TRBV5-1 to TRBJ2-2; no clear D gene. V dropped 0 bases and J dropped 4 bases, with 4 bases sitting between them. Germline V lookup: CDR1 SGHRS, CDR2 YFSETQ. The CDR3 sequence is 13 residues long. This chain's CDR3 is CASSLEGTGELFF. The CDR3 bases are TGCGCCAGCAGCTTGGAAGGCACCGGGGAGCTGTTTTTT.

This clone was seen a few times. This chain links TRBV6-4 with TRBJ1-2; D gene ambiguous. This CDR3 spans 13 amino acids. Between the trimmed V and J ends, which lost 0 bases and 8 bases, there was a span of 10 bases. Germline V gene data show CDR1 as MRHNA and CDR2 as SNTAGT. CDR3 protein: CASSDSSGSGYTF. The CDR3 DNA sequence: TGTGCCAGCAGTGACTCGAGCGGGAGCGGCTACACCTTC.

This chain connects TRBV29-1 to TRBJ2-1; TRBD2 matches at 7 bases. The J segment lost 15 bases and the V segment lost 0 bases, leaving 8 bases of the junction unmatched. This CDR3 is 12 amino acids long. Germline CDR1 SQVTM, CDR2 ANQGSEA. CDR3 residues: CSVEDPSTGGFF. The CDR3 DNA reads as TGCAGCGTTGAAGATCCCTCCACGGGAGGGTTCTTC.

This clone is a singleton in its sample. The chain has TRBV7-8 and TRBJ1-2, with 7 bases that match TRBD1. V was pared by 0 bases and J by 7 bases, with 11 bases of the junction left unmatched. This CDR3 has 16 amino acids. Germline assignment: CDR1 SGHVS and CDR2 FQNEAQ. As DNA, the CDR3 is TGTGCCAGCAGCTTAGCAAGGGGGCAAAGTGGCGTTGGCTACACCTTC. Amino acids: CASSLARGQSGVGYTF.